This record covers a single T cell receptor beta chain. Its antigen is not identified. The CDR3 runs 13 residues. V lost 4 bases and J lost 5, with 13 bases in between. Per germline, CDR1 SGHRS and CDR2 YFSETQ. The repertoire was sequenced with immunoSEQ multiplex PCR; TCRdb's copy has only in-frame clones and lacks some. The data contain some 83,000 clones, about nine tenths of them singletons. This sample was taken from a study of T cell responses to AZD1222 COVID-19 vaccine. Study outcomes and limitations: Spike-specific TCRs gained breadth and depth after people received two AZD1222 doses. Sampled repertoires all dated from after the peak T cell response. Spike-wide vaccine-associated CD4 TCRs dominated at 160-218 and 743-854. Donors skewed white British and female; clonal diversity was possibly underestimated.

The sequence was obtained from an adult who received the AZD1222 COVID-19 vaccine. The rearrangement links TRBV5-1 to TRBJ2-7; possible D gene TRBD1, 6 bases. The source was peripheral blood, collected 28 days after the second AZD1222 dose. CDR3 nucleotide sequence: TGCGCCAGCAGCGTCACAGGGTATAACGAGCAGTACTTC. Its protein is CASSVTGYNEQYF. The entire variable domain, with the rest obtained from reference TRBV5-1 and TRBJ2-7, is as follows: KAGVTQTPRYLIKTRGQQVTLSCSPISGHRSVSWYQQTPGQGLQFLFEYFSETQRNKGNFPGRFSGRQFSNSRSEMNVSTLELGDSALYLCASSVTGYNEQYFGPGTRLTVT.